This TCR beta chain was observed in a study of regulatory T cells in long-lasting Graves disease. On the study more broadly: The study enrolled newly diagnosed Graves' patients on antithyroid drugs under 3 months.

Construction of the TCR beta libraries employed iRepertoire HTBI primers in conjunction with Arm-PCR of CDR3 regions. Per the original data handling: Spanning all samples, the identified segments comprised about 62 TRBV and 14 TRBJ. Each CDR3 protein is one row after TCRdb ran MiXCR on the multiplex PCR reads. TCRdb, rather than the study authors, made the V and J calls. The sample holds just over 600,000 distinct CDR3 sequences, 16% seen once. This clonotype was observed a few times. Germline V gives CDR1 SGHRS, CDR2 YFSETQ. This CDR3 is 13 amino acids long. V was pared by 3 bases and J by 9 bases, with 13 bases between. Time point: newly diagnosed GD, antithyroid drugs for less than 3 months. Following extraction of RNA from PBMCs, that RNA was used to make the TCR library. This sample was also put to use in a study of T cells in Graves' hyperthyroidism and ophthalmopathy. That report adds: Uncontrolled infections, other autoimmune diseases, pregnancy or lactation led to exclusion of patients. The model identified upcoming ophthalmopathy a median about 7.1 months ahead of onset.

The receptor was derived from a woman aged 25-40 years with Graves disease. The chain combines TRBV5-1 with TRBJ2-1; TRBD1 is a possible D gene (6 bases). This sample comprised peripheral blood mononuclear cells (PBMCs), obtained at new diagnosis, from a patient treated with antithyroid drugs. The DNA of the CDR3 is TGCGCCAGCAGCTCTACAGGGTCGGCTGAGCAGTTCTTC. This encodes CASSSTGSAEQFF.